Below, 7 T cell receptor beta chains from the same sample are listed, as sequenced in a study of blood T cell repertoires in COVID-19. Only in-frame clones appear in the TCRdb table, and some are missing; sequencing was by immunoSEQ multiplex PCR. Of about 91,000 clones detected, 75% to 85% appear once; the ten largest clones hold just under 10%. Sample: peripheral blood. Receptors were obtained from a woman of 80 years or more with acute or convalescent COVID-19.

The chain uses TRBV6-2 or TRBV6-3 and TRBJ2-7, with D perhaps matching TRBD1 (6 bases). Trimming cost V 5 bases and J 4 bases, with 18 bases left between them. From germline, CDR1 is MNHEY and CDR2 SVGEGT. There are 15 residues in the CDR3. The CDR3 reads CASSSVTGRGYEQYF. In DNA, the CDR3 is TGTGCCAGCAGTAGTGTTACAGGGAGAGGTTACGAGCAGTACTTC.

The CDR3 loop reads CASSQPPGPPAGASYNEQFF. The CDR3 nucleotides are TGTGCCAGCAGCCAACCCCCAGGTCCCCCAGCGGGAGCAAGCTACAATGAGCAGTTCTTC. The gene calls are TRBV3-1 (or the pseudogene TRBV3-2) and TRBJ2-1; 8 bases agree with TRBD2. The CDR3 length is 20 residues. The trim removed 2 bases at V and 3 bases at J, leaving 18 bases unmatched. Looked up from germline, CDR1 is LGHDT and CDR2 is YNNKEL (reference sequence).

The chain recombines TRBV5-1 with TRBJ2-2; TRBD1 matches 9 bases. The V gene end was trimmed by 4 bases and the J gene end by 3 bases; junction bases not matched to a gene: 13. Germline V gene sequence: CDR1 SGHRS, CDR2 YFSETQ. The CDR3 consists of 18 residues. DNA for the CDR3: TGCGCCAGCAGCGATGGGACAGGGTACCTTCAAGACACCGGGGAGCTGTTTTTT. It codes for CASSDGTGYLQDTGELFF.

The V call is TRBV5-3, the J call TRBJ1-1; D is perhaps TRBD1 (6 bases). TRBV5-3 has ORF status, its function being uncertain. V was cut by 0 bases and J by 8 bases, with 26 bases left in between. The CDR3 extends over 18 amino acids. The CDR3 DNA reads TGTGCCAGAAGCTTGGTGGACAGCGGAGATCGGAATTCGTTCGAAGCTTTCTTT. This sequence encodes CARSLVDSGDRNSFEAFF.

The chain couples TRBV24-1 to TRBJ1-4, with TRBD1 matching 7 bases. CDR1 KGHDR and CDR2 SFDVKD come from the germline V gene. The CDR3 totals 17 residues. Unmatched junction bases numbered 18, after V lost 9 bases and J lost 6 bases. This CDR3 is CATDPTGLDQKDEKLFF. The CDR3 coding sequence is TGTGCCACCGATCCGACAGGGTTGGACCAAAAAGATGAAAAACTGTTTTTT.

This clone was picked up a small number of times. The V and J genes are TRBV7-9 and TRBJ1-1; TRBD1 is a possible D gene (6 bases). The ends were cut back, 7 bases at V and 0 bases at J, with 12 bases in the middle. CDR3 length equals 14 residues. Germline V CDR1 and CDR2: SEHNR, FQNEAQ (reference sequence). The CDR3 bases are TGTGCCAGCATCCAAGGACAGATGAACACTGAAGCTTTCTTT. Protein: CASIQGQMNTEAFF. Variable domain in full (rest from reference TRBV7-9 and TRBJ1-1): DTGVSQNPRHKITKRGQNVTFRCDPISEHNRLYWYRQTLGQGPEFLTYFQNEAQLEKSRLLSDRFSAERPKGSFSTLEIQRTEQGDSAMYLCASIQGQMNTEAFFGQGTRLTVV.

About this clone itself: A junction end diverges from the germline sequence, so it may reflect a read error. This rearrangement joins TRBV7-9 to TRBJ1-2; D not certain. Germline lookup yields CDR1 SEHNR and CDR2 FQNEAQ (reference sequence). The CDR3 extends over 14 amino acids. CDR3 nucleotides: TGTGCCAGCCGCTTAGTGGGCCCCAACTCGGGCTACACCTTC. Protein sequence: CASRLVGPNSGYTF.